This TCR beta chain was sequenced during a study of blood T cell repertoires in COVID-19. Background on the study: Nucleic acid was either cDNA or gDNA, and it came from T cells, B-cell-depleted T cells, or PBMCs.

The repertoire was sequenced with immunoSEQ multiplex PCR; TCRdb's copy has only in-frame clones and lacks some. The repertoire holds 400,000 to 500,000 clones, 86% seen once, with 1.4% in the top ten. The CDR3 runs to 13 residues. Trimming took 8 bases from V and 0 from J, leaving 10 bases between them. The V and J genes are TRBV12-3 or TRBV12-4 and TRBJ1-2; the D is unclear. This clonotype originated in a woman in her 30s with active or convalescent COVID-19. The sequenced sample consisted of peripheral blood. The CDR3 protein is CASGEIPNYGYTF. DNA for the CDR3: TGTGCCAGCGGAGAGATCCCTAACTATGGCTACACCTTC.